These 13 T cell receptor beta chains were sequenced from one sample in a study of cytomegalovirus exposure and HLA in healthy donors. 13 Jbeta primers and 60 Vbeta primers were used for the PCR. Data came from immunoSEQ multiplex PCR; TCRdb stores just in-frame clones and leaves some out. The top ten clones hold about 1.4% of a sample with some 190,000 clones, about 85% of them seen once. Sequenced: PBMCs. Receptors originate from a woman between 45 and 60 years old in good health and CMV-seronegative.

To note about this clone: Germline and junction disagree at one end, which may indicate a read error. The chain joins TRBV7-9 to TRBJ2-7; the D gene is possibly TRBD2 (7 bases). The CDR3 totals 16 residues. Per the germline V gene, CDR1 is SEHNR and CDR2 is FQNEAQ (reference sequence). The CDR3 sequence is CSSSLGGGDSSYEQYF. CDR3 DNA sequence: TGTTCCAGCAGCTTAGGGGGGGGTGACAGCTCCTACGAGCAGTACTTC.

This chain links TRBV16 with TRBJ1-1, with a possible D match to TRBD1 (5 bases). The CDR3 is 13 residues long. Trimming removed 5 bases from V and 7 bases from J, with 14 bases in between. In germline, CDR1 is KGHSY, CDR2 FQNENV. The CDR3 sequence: CASSGRQLGEAFF. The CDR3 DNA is TGTGCCAGCAGCGGTAGACAGCTGGGTGAAGCTTTCTTT.

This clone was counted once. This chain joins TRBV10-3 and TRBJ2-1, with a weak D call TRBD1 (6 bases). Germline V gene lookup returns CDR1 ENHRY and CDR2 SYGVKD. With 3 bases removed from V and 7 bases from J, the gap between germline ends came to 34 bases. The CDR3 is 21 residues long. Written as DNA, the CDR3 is TGTGCCATCAGTGACCCGCAGCGGCAGGGGACGAGGATGTTCTTATTAAATGAGCAGTTCTTC. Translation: CAISDPQRQGTRMFLLNEQFF.

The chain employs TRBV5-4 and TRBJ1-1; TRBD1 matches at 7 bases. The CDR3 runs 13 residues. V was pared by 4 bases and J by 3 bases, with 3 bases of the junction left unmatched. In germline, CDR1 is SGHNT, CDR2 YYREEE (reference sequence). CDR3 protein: CASSRTGDTEAFF. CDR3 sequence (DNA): TGTGCCAGCAGCCGAACAGGGGACACTGAAGCTTTCTTT.

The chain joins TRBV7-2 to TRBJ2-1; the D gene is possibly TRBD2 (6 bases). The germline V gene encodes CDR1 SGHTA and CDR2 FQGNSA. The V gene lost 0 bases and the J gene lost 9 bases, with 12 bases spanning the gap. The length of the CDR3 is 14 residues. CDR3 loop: CASSLAGGPSEQFF. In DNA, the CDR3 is TGTGCCAGCAGCTTAGCGGGAGGCCCTAGTGAGCAGTTCTTC.

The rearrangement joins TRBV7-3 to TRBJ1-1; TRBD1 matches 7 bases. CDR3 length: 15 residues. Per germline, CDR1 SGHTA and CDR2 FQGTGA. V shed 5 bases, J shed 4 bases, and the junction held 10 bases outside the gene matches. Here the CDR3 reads CASSPQGGGVTEAFF. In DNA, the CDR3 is TGTGCCAGCAGCCCTCAGGGGGGTGGGGTCACTGAAGCTTTCTTT.

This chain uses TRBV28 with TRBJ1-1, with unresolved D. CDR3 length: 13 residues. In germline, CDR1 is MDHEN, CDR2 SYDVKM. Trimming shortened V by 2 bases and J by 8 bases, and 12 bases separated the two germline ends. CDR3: CASSLTAPGEAFF. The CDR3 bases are TGTGCCAGCAGTTTAACGGCCCCGGGGGAAGCTTTCTTT.

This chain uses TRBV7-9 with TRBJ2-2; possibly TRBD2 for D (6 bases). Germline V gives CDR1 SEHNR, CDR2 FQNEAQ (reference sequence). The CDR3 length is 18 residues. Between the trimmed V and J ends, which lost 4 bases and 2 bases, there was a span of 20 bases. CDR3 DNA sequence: TGTGCCAGCAGCTCCGGCCTTTCCGGGACTCAAAACACCGGGGAGCTGTTTTTT. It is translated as CASSSGLSGTQNTGELFF.

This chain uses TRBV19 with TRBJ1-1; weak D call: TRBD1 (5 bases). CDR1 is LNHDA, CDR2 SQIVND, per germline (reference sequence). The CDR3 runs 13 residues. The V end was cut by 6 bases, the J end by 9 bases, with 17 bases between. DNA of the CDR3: TGTGCCAGTAGCCCTGCTGCGGGACGGAAAGCTTTCTTT. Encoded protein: CASSPAAGRKAFF.

CDR3 loop: CASSVGQGVSGNTIYF. The CDR3 DNA reads TGTGCCAGCAGCGTCGGACAGGGAGTTTCTGGAAACACCATATATTTT. The chain joins TRBV9 to TRBJ1-3; 8 nucleotides match TRBD1. Germline loops: CDR1 SGDLS, CDR2 YYNGEE. There are 16 residues in the CDR3. The V gene end was trimmed by 2 bases and the J gene end by 1 base; junction bases not matched to a gene: 5.

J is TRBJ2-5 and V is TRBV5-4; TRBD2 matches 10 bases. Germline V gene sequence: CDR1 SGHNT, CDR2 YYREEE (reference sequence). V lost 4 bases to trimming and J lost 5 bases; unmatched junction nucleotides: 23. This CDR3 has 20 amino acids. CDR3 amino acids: CASSRTSGVLTSGIQETQYF. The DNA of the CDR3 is TGTGCCAGCAGCCGGACTAGCGGAGTCCTAACATCAGGTATCCAGGAGACCCAGTACTTC.

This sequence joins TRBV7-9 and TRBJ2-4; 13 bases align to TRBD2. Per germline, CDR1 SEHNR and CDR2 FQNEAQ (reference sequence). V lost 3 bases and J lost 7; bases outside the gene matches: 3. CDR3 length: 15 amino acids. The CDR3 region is CASSLTSGGTNIQYF. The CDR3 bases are TGTGCCAGCAGCTTGACTAGCGGGGGGACGAACATTCAGTACTTC.

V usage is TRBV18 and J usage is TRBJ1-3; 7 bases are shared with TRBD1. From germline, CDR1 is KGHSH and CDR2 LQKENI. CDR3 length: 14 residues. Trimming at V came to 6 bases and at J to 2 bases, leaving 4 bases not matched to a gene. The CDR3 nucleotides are TGTGCCAGCTCTCCTGACAGGGCTGGAAACACCATATATTTT. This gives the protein CASSPDRAGNTIYF.